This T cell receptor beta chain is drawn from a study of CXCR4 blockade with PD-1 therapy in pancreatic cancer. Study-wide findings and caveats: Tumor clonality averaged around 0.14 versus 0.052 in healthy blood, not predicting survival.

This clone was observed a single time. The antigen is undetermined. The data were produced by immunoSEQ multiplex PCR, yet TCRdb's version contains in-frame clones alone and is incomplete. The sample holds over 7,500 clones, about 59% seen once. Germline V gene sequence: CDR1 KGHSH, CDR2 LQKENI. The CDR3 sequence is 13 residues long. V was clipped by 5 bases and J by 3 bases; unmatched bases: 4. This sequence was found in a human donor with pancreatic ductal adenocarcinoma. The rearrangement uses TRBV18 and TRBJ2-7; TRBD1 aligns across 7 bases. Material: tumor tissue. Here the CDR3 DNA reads TGTGCCAGCTCAACCCGACAGGGCTACGAGCAGTACTTC. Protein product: CASSTRQGYEQYF.